Listed here are 22 T cell receptor beta chains from one sample, sequenced in a study of PD-1 blockade in classical Hodgkin lymphoma. The data were produced by immunoSEQ multiplex PCR, yet TCRdb's version contains in-frame clones alone and is incomplete. The sample records some 41,000 clones, around 76% being singletons. Each and every patient relapsed after autologous stem cell transplantation, and patients got differing brentuximab vedotin exposure. Sequences were derived from peripheral blood mononuclear cells (PBMCs), sampled before the second cycle of nivolumab. The receptors originated from a human donor with classical Hodgkin lymphoma.

By share, this clone counts as medium-sized (0.01 to 0.1%). This chain joins TRBV19 and TRBJ1-1; no firm D call. CDR3 length: 13 amino acids. V was shortened by 6 bases and J by 2 bases, with 10 bases between the two germline ends. The germline V gene encodes CDR1 LNHDA and CDR2 SQIVND (reference sequence). The CDR3 region is CASRPSGNTEAFF. The DNA of the CDR3 is TGTGCCAGTAGACCATCGGGAAACACTGAAGCTTTCTTT.

Here the CDR3 reads CASSSTAGRSSYEQYF. CDR3 in DNA: TGTGCCAGCAGCTCAACCGCGGGACGGAGCTCCTACGAGCAGTACTTC. V gene TRBV7-9 combines with J gene TRBJ2-7; perhaps TRBD2 as D (6 bases). Germline assignment: CDR1 SEHNR and CDR2 FQNEAQ (reference sequence). There are 16 residues in the CDR3. Trimming stripped 4 bases from V and 0 bases from J, with 16 bases between. The full variable domain, completed using reference TRBV7-9 and TRBJ2-7, is DTGVSQNPRHKITKRGQNVTFRCDPISEHNRLYWYRQTLGQGPEFLTYFQNEAQLEKSRLLSDRFSAERPKGSFSTLEIQRTEQGDSAMYLCASSSTAGRSSYEQYFGPGTRLTVT.

The J gene is TRBJ2-1, the V gene TRBV5-1; possibly TRBD1 for D (5 bases). Deletions cut 2 bases from V and 3 bases from J, with 12 bases between. The CDR3 contains 15 residues. Germline V gene data show CDR1 as SGHRS and CDR2 as YFSETQ. Here the CDR3 reads CASSFDSPNYNEQFF. Written as DNA, the CDR3 is TGCGCCAGCAGCTTTGACAGCCCAAACTACAATGAGCAGTTCTTC.

The rearrangement uses TRBV29-1 and TRBJ1-2; a weak D match, TRBD1 (6 bases). This CDR3 comprises 14 residues. Germline V lookup: CDR1 SQVTM, CDR2 ANQGSEA. V was cut by 2 bases and J by 7 bases, with 17 bases left in between. CDR3 sequence (DNA): TGCAGCGTTGAACAGGTAGCTTCCAGGGGTGGCTACACCTTC. This codes for CSVEQVASRGGYTF.

CDR3 in DNA: TGTGCCAGCAGTGAAATATTTGCGGGAGATGGTGAGCAGTTCTTC. This encodes CASSEIFAGDGEQFF. The chain has TRBV6-1 and TRBJ2-1; 7 nucleotides agree with TRBD2. V gave up 2 bases and J gave up 9 bases; unmatched junction bases: 10. The CDR3 spans 15 residues. Looked up from germline, CDR1 is MNHNS and CDR2 is SASEGT.

The chain has TRBV28 and TRBJ1-1; perhaps TRBD1 as D (5 bases). The CDR3 is 14 amino acids. Germline V gene lookup returns CDR1 MDHEN and CDR2 SYDVKM. With 7 bases removed from V and 0 bases from J, the gap between germline ends came to 12 bases. For the CDR3, the DNA is TGTGCCAGCACCCCCGGGGCGGTGAACACTGAAGCTTTCTTT. Protein product: CASTPGAVNTEAFF.

The chain has TRBV6-5 and TRBJ2-7; 8 bases line up with TRBD1. The CDR3 loop spans 14 amino acids. J was trimmed by 4 bases and V by 7 bases; bases with no gene match: 9. Germline CDR1 and CDR2: MNHEY and SVGAGI. CDR3 DNA sequence: TGTGCCAGCAAGGGCGACAGGGGTCTGTACGAGCAGTACTTC. The encoded protein is CASKGDRGLYEQYF.

This clone has more than one count but fewer than ten. CDR3 protein: CAWSVGQGAEAFF. CDR3 bases: TGTGCCTGGAGTGTGGGACAGGGGGCCGAAGCTTTCTTT. The rearrangement links TRBV30 to TRBJ1-1, with 12 bases aligning to TRBD1. V dropped 0 bases and J dropped 8; count of bases not matched to a gene: 1. The germline CDR1 and CDR2 sequences are GTSNPN and SVGIG (reference sequence). The CDR3 extends over 13 amino acids.

This sequence joins TRBV6-5 and TRBJ2-2; possibly TRBD2 for D (6 bases). The CDR3 contains 15 residues. Germline V gene data show CDR1 as MNHEY and CDR2 as SVGAGI. V lost 0 bases and J lost 1, with 6 bases in between. CDR3 amino acids: CASSYSGRNTGELFF. The DNA of the CDR3 is TGTGCCAGCAGTTACTCCGGGAGGAACACCGGGGAGCTGTTTTTT.

V usage is TRBV28 and J usage is TRBJ2-3, with TRBD1 identical over 8 bases. The CDR3 runs to 13 residues. The V gene end was trimmed by 6 bases and the J gene end by 2 bases; junction bases not matched to a gene: 1. Per germline, CDR1 MDHEN and CDR2 SYDVKM. In DNA form, the CDR3 reads TGTGCCAGCAGGGACAGGGCCACAGATACGCAGTATTTT. It translates to CASRDRATDTQYF.

The V gene is TRBV10-3, the J gene TRBJ2-7, with 10 nucleotides matching TRBD2. The junction had 8 bases not matched to a gene; V was cut back by 3 bases and J by 3 bases. This CDR3 has 16 amino acids. Germline-derived CDR1 and CDR2 are ENHRY and SYGVKD. The CDR3 DNA follows: TGTGCCATCAGTGATAGTCTAGCGGGAGTAGTCTACGAGCAGTACTTC. Protein sequence: CAISDSLAGVVYEQYF.

Only one count was recorded for this clone. The chain uses TRBV2 and TRBJ2-3; D unclear. This CDR3 comprises 14 residues. V was shortened by 7 bases and J by 2 bases, with 13 bases between the two germline ends. Germline V lookup: CDR1 SNHLY, CDR2 FYNNEI. CDR3 protein: CASNRAGLTDTQYF. The CDR3 bases are TGTGCCAGCAATCGGGCAGGCCTCACAGATACGCAGTATTTT.

The chain has TRBV7-9 and TRBJ1-2; TRBD1 is a possible D gene (6 bases). The V gene's germline CDR1 is SEHNR and CDR2 FQNEAQ (reference sequence). The CDR3 extends over 14 amino acids. The ends were cut back, 7 bases at V and 8 bases at J, with 20 bases in the middle. CDR3 sequence: CASIAPSVRGGYTF. The CDR3 region has the DNA TGTGCCAGCATCGCGCCCTCGGTCAGGGGAGGCTACACCTTC.

The V gene is TRBV21-1, the J gene TRBJ1-2; whether TRBD1, the table's D call, matches the DNA was not checked. TRBV21-1 is annotated as a pseudogene. The CDR3 covers 15 residues. The CDR3 sequence is CASSKGEGAGGCYTF. In nucleotides, the CDR3 is TGTGCCAGCAGCAAAGGCGAGGGGGCAGGGGGCTGCTACACCTTC.

This sequence joins TRBV19 and TRBJ1-5; D is ambiguous. CDR1 and CDR2 from the germline V gene are LNHDA and SQIVND (reference sequence). This CDR3 spans 14 amino acids. V lost 7 bases and J 4 bases, leaving 14 bases between the germline ends. In DNA, the CDR3 is TGTGCCAGTACCCCACTTGACATTAATCAGCCCCAGCATTTT. Encoded protein: CASTPLDINQPQHF. The full variable domain, in which reference TRBV19 and TRBJ1-5 provide the parts outside the CDR3, is DGGITQSPKYLFRKEGQNVTLSCEQNLNHDAMYWYRQDPGQGLRLIYYSQIVNDFQKGDIAEGYSVSREKKESFPLTVTSAQKNPTAFYLCASTPLDINQPQHFGDGTRLSIL.

The chain carries TRBV19 and TRBJ1-4; D is uncertain. V lost 2 bases, J lost 0 bases, and 16 bases lay in between. CDR1 is LNHDA and CDR2 is SQIVND in the germline V gene (reference sequence). There are 18 residues in the CDR3. The CDR3 DNA sequence: TGTGCCAGTAGTATACGACGGGGAGGGAGTTCAACTAATGAAAAACTGTTTTTT. Translated, it gives CASSIRRGGSSTNEKLFF.

J is TRBJ2-3 and V is TRBV23-1, with TRBD2 matching 8 bases. TRBV23-1 is labeled an ORF, and its function is uncertain. With V trimmed by 0 bases and J by 2 bases, 7 bases remained unmatched. This CDR3 comprises 17 residues. Here the CDR3 reads CASSQSAGGRHTDTQYF. Written as DNA, the CDR3 is TGCGCCAGCAGTCAATCGGCGGGGGGCCGTCACACAGATACGCAGTATTTT.

A note on this clone: This specimen includes other DNA sequences encoding the same CDR3. The rearrangement joins TRBV4-1 to TRBJ2-7; either TRBD1 or TRBD2 may fit D (5 bases each). V shed 0 bases and J shed 3 bases, with 9 bases lying between them. CDR1 and CDR2 (germline): MGHRA, YSYEKL. The CDR3 is made up of 14 amino acids. The CDR3 DNA reads as TGCGCCAGCAGCCAAGATCCAGGGAGCTACGAGCAGTACTTC. Protein: CASSQDPGSYEQYF.

This clone was seen only a few times. The chain links TRBV6-4 to TRBJ1-2; D remains ambiguous. This CDR3 contains 12 residues. Trimming shortened V by 0 bases and J by 8 bases, and 7 bases separated the two germline ends. Per the germline V gene, CDR1 is MRHNA and CDR2 is SNTAGT. The CDR3 coding sequence is TGTGCCAGCAGTGACTCGGGTTACGGCTACACCTTC. As protein: CASSDSGYGYTF.

In its sample, this clone is medium-sized (0.01 to 0.1%). The gene calls are TRBV4-3 and TRBJ1-1; 9 nucleotides agree with TRBD1. The CDR3 extends over 15 amino acids. The V gene end was trimmed by 3 bases and the J gene end by 6 bases; junction bases not matched to a gene: 8. CDR1 LGHNA and CDR2 YSLEER come from the germline V gene. This chain's CDR3 is CASSHPGTGRAEAFF. In DNA, the CDR3 is TGCGCCAGCAGCCACCCCGGGACAGGGAGGGCTGAAGCTTTCTTT.

J is TRBJ2-2 and V is TRBV7-9; perhaps TRBD2 as D (6 bases). Germline CDR1 is SEHNR and CDR2 is FQNEAQ (reference sequence). The CDR3 loop spans 15 amino acids. Trimming took 3 bases from V and 4 from J, leaving 12 bases between them. This chain's CDR3 is CASSFDSAGTGELFF. The CDR3 bases are TGTGCCAGCAGCTTCGACTCAGCGGGCACCGGGGAGCTGTTTTTT.

Concerning this clone: This CDR3 is also generated by other DNA sequences in the sample. V and J are TRBV4-3 and TRBJ2-1; TRBD2 matches at 7 bases. J gave up 2 bases and V 0 bases, and 4 bases lay outside the gene matches. The germline gives CDR1 LGHNA, CDR2 YSLEER. CDR3 length: 16 residues. This chain's CDR3 is CASSQERLAPYNEQFF. CDR3 DNA: TGCGCCAGCAGCCAAGAAAGACTAGCCCCCTACAATGAGCAGTTCTTC.